This is a list of T cell receptor beta chains from one sample in a study of beta chain features in type 1 diabetes. Measured with immunoSEQ multiplex PCR; TCRdb has only the in-frame clones, and not every one. Of roughly 260,000 clones listed, approximately 20% were seen once; the top ten hold more than 0.025%. The sample taken for sequencing was naive CD4+ T cells from blood. These receptors were obtained from a woman aged 35 to 49 with type 1 diabetes. The CDR3 runs from the conserved cysteine through the conserved F or W. Fields, in order: CDR3 DNA, CDR3 protein, V gene, D gene, J gene, clone size. The D gene is left open where the match is weak. Not every row has a clone size; where given, it reads once, few, many or a size class.

CDR3nt: TGTGCCAGCTCACCAGCGGGGATACCCTTGGAGACCCAGTACTTC
CDR3aa: CASSPAGIPLETQYF
v_gene: TRBV18
d_gene: NA
j_gene: TRBJ2-5
abundance: few

CDR3nt: TGTGCCAGCAGGAGAGAGGTCAATCAGCCCCAGCATTTT
CDR3aa: CASRREVNQPQHF
v_gene: TRBV2
d_gene: NA
j_gene: TRBJ1-5
abundance: NA

CDR3nt: TGCGCCAGCAGCCAAAATATACAGGGGAGTTTTCTCTACAATGAGCAGTTCTTC
CDR3aa: CASSQNIQGSFLYNEQFF
v_gene: TRBV4-3
d_gene: TRBD1
j_gene: TRBJ2-1
abundance: few

CDR3nt: TGTGCCAGCAGCCAAGATCGGACAGGGGCCCTCGGGCCCCAGCATTTT
CDR3aa: CASSQDRTGALGPQHF
v_gene: TRBV4-2
d_gene: TRBD1
j_gene: TRBJ1-5
abundance: few

CDR3nt: TGTGCCAGCAGTCTGGACAGGGCAGGGAGCGAGCAGTACTTC
CDR3aa: CASSLDRAGSEQYF
v_gene: TRBV7-2
d_gene: TRBD1
j_gene: TRBJ2-7
abundance: NA

CDR3nt: TGTGCCAGCTCACCCCTCGAGACAGGGTTCAACTATGGCTACACCTTC
CDR3aa: CASSPLETGFNYGYTF
v_gene: TRBV18
d_gene: TRBD1
j_gene: TRBJ1-2
abundance: NA

CDR3nt: TGTGCCAGCATAGGACTAGCGGGAGGGGGAGGTACGCAGTATTTT
CDR3aa: CASIGLAGGGGTQYF
v_gene: TRBV6-5
d_gene: TRBD2
j_gene: TRBJ2-3
abundance: NA

CDR3nt: TGTGCCAGCAGCCTCCAGACAGGGGACACTGAAGCTTTCTTT
CDR3aa: CASSLQTGDTEAFF
v_gene: TRBV7-9
d_gene: TRBD1
j_gene: TRBJ1-1
abundance: NA

CDR3nt: TGTGCCAGCAGCCCATACGAGCAGTACTTC
CDR3aa: CASSPYEQYF
v_gene: TRBV7-9
d_gene: NA
j_gene: TRBJ2-7
abundance: NA

CDR3nt: TGTGCCAGCGGCCCTCGTGGACAGAGCACTGGAAACACCATATATTTT
CDR3aa: CASGPRGQSTGNTIYF
v_gene: TRBV7-9
d_gene: NA
j_gene: TRBJ1-3
abundance: few

CDR3nt: TGTGCCAGCAGCTTAATGGTGATAGCGGGAGCGAAGACCCAGTACTTC
CDR3aa: CASSLMVIAGAKTQYF
v_gene: TRBV11-2
d_gene: TRBD2
j_gene: TRBJ2-5
abundance: NA

CDR3nt: TGTGCCAGCAGTTTATTGGCGGTCTACGAGCAGTACTTC
CDR3aa: CASSLLAVYEQYF
v_gene: TRBV28
d_gene: NA
j_gene: TRBJ2-7
abundance: few

CDR3nt: TGCAGCGTGCCCCTAGCGGGAGGTGTTTATGAGCAGTTCTTC
CDR3aa: CSVPLAGGVYEQFF
v_gene: TRBV29-1
d_gene: TRBD2
j_gene: TRBJ2-1
abundance: few

CDR3nt: TGCGCCAGCAGTAGGCGGGACACACGGGAGGCTAATGAAAAACTGTTTTTT
CDR3aa: CASSRRDTREANEKLFF
v_gene: TRBV23-1
d_gene: NA
j_gene: TRBJ1-4
abundance: few

CDR3nt: TGTGCCAGTAGTTCATCCAGGGACACTGAAGCTTTCTTT
CDR3aa: CASSSSRDTEAFF
v_gene: TRBV19
d_gene: NA
j_gene: TRBJ1-1
abundance: few

CDR3nt: TGCGCCAGCAGCCCCGGCAGGTTCTATGGCTACACCTTC
CDR3aa: CASSPGRFYGYTF
v_gene: TRBV5-1
d_gene: NA
j_gene: TRBJ1-2
abundance: NA

CDR3nt: TGCAGCGGCCGGGAGAACACTGAAGCTTTCTTT
CDR3aa: CSGRENTEAFF
v_gene: TRBV29-1
d_gene: NA
j_gene: TRBJ1-1
abundance: NA

CDR3nt: TGTGCCAGCAGCTTATCCGGGACAACCTACGAGCAGTACTTC
CDR3aa: CASSLSGTTYEQYF
v_gene: TRBV7-9
d_gene: NA
j_gene: TRBJ2-7
abundance: NA

CDR3nt: TGTGCCACCGCGGGGGACAGGGACACTGAAGCTTTCTTT
CDR3aa: CATAGDRDTEAFF
v_gene: TRBV11-2
d_gene: TRBD1
j_gene: TRBJ1-1
abundance: few

CDR3nt: TGTGCCAGCAGCGAGCAACAGGTCAATGAGCAGTTCTTC
CDR3aa: CASSEQQVNEQFF
v_gene: TRBV7-9
d_gene: NA
j_gene: TRBJ2-1
abundance: NA

CDR3nt: TGTGCCAGCAGTTCTGGACTAGCGGGGCCCAATGAGCAGTTCTTC
CDR3aa: CASSSGLAGPNEQFF
v_gene: TRBV28
d_gene: TRBD2
j_gene: TRBJ2-1
abundance: few

CDR3nt: TGTGCCAGCAGTAGAACAGGGGAGAACACTGAAGCTTTCTTT
CDR3aa: CASSRTGENTEAFF
v_gene: TRBV6-5
d_gene: TRBD1
j_gene: TRBJ1-1
abundance: few

CDR3nt: TGCGCCAGCAGCCAAGATACATGGCTAGCGGGAGGGGAAACCTACAATGAGCAGTTCTTC
CDR3aa: CASSQDTWLAGGETYNEQFF
v_gene: TRBV4-3
d_gene: TRBD2
j_gene: TRBJ2-1
abundance: NA

CDR3nt: TGTGCCAGCAGCTTCACGGATGCGAGGCGCAATGAGCAGTTCTTC
CDR3aa: CASSFTDARRNEQFF
v_gene: TRBV7-9
d_gene: NA
j_gene: TRBJ2-1
abundance: NA

CDR3nt: TGTGCCAGCAGCCGAGGACAACAATACCAGTACTTC
CDR3aa: CASSRGQQYQYF
v_gene: TRBV28
d_gene: NA
j_gene: TRBJ2-5
abundance: few

CDR3nt: TGTGCCAGCAGTGAGGGCCCTCAGACCGGGGAGCTGTTTTTT
CDR3aa: CASSEGPQTGELFF
v_gene: TRBV6-4
d_gene: NA
j_gene: TRBJ2-2
abundance: NA

CDR3nt: TGTGCCAGCAGCCCAAACCTCCCGACTAGCGGGGGGGACATTCAGTACTTC
CDR3aa: CASSPNLPTSGGDIQYF
v_gene: TRBV9
d_gene: TRBD2
j_gene: TRBJ2-4
abundance: NA

CDR3nt: TGTGCCAGCAGTTGGGACAGAGCCACTGAAGCTTTCTTT
CDR3aa: CASSWDRATEAFF
v_gene: TRBV7-9
d_gene: TRBD1
j_gene: TRBJ1-1
abundance: NA

CDR3nt: TGTGCCAGCAGTTTACCCAGCCAGCGGGCCCCCCTCTTC
CDR3aa: CASSLPSQRAPLF
v_gene: TRBV28
d_gene: NA
j_gene: TRBJ2-1
abundance: NA

CDR3nt: TGTGCCAGCAGCCCCGCCCCCCAGGGTGGTCAAGAGACCCAGTACTTC
CDR3aa: CASSPAPQGGQETQYF
v_gene: TRBV4-2
d_gene: NA
j_gene: TRBJ2-5
abundance: few

CDR3nt: TGTGCCAGCAGCTCAGGCGAGCAGTTCTTC
CDR3aa: CASSSGEQFF
v_gene: TRBV7-9
d_gene: NA
j_gene: TRBJ2-1
abundance: NA